These 22 T cell receptor beta chains share one sample of origin, sequenced in a study of response to subunit inactivated influenza vaccine. TCRdb independently ran MiXCR on the RT-PCR reads; one entry per CDR3 protein. The table includes some 160,000 distinct CDR3 sequences, roughly a tenth detected once. The input for sequencing was non-naive T cells sorted from PBMCs, taken roughly 46 days after vaccination. All receptors derive from a man aged 50 or older who received an inactivated influenza vaccine.

This clonotype came up many times. The CDR3 DNA reads as TGCAGTGCTAGATACGCTAACTATGGCTACACCTTC. Amino acids: CSARYANYGYTF. The chain combines TRBV20-1 with TRBJ1-2, with no clear D. Germline assignment: CDR1 DFQATT and CDR2 SNEGSKA (reference sequence). The CDR3 is 12 amino acids. V was trimmed by 2 bases and J by 0 bases, leaving 4 bases between them.

Of note for this clonotype: A junction boundary mismatches the germline segment, possibly from a read error. CDR3 residues: CASRQAGAYEQYF. CDR3 coding DNA: TGTGCCAGCAGACAAGCGGGAGCCTACGAGCAGTACTTT. The gene calls are TRBV25-1 and TRBJ2-7, with 8 bases aligning to TRBD2. CDR1 and CDR2 from the germline V gene are MGHDK and SYGVNS. This CDR3 spans 13 amino acids.

This clonotype appeared many times. The chain recombines TRBV10-3 with TRBJ2-1, with 7 bases that match TRBD2. The CDR3 spans 13 residues. Germline assignment: CDR1 ENHRY and CDR2 SYGVKD. V lost 2 bases, J lost 6 bases, and 1 base stayed unmatched. The CDR3 DNA reads TGTGCCATCAGTGAGATAGCGGGCAATGAGCAGTTCTTC. This sequence encodes CAISEIAGNEQFF.

The sample holds many counts of this clonotype. CDR3 in amino acids: CASSLRDRISYEQYF. The CDR3 bases are TGTGCCAGCAGTCTCCGGGACAGGATCTCCTACGAGCAGTACTTC. The J gene is TRBJ2-7, the V gene TRBV28; 8 bases line up with TRBD1. Germline loops: CDR1 MDHEN, CDR2 SYDVKM. This CDR3 has 15 amino acids. With V trimmed by 5 bases and J by 0 bases, 6 bases remained unmatched. The whole variable domain, remainder taken from reference TRBV28 and TRBJ2-7, is DVKVTQSSRYLVKRTGEKVFLECVQDMDHENMFWYRQDPGLGLRLIYFSYDVKMKEKGDIPEGYSVSREKKERFSLILESASTNQTSMYLCASSLRDRISYEQYFGPGTRLTVT.

In this sample, this clonotype turned up many times. The rearrangement links TRBV15 to TRBJ1-2; D gene unclear. The CDR3 totals 14 residues. V was clipped by 1 base and J by 4 bases, with 10 bases between them. Germline-derived CDR1 and CDR2 are LNHNV and YYDKDF (reference sequence). CDR3 sequence reads: CATSRASTLYGYTF. The DNA of the CDR3 is TGTGCCACCAGCAGAGCCTCTACACTCTATGGCTACACCTTC.

This clonotype was detected only a few times. The chain joins TRBV11-1 to TRBJ1-4; D remains unclear. V was trimmed by 5 bases and J by 4 bases, leaving 11 bases between them. This CDR3 is 14 amino acids long. The germline gives CDR1 SGHAT, CDR2 FQDESV (reference sequence). CDR3 DNA: TGTGCCAGCAGCCCGAGCGGATATAATGAAAAACTGTTTTTT. Protein: CASSPSGYNEKLFF. The whole variable domain, filled in from reference TRBV11-1 and TRBJ1-4, reads EAEVAQSPRYKITEKSQAVAFWCDPISGHATLYWYRQILGQGPELLVQFQDESVVDDSQLPKDRFSAERLKGVDSTLKIQPAELGDSAMYLCASSPSGYNEKLFFGSGTQLSVL.

This clonotype was seen a few times. This rearrangement joins TRBV28 to TRBJ1-2, with D possibly TRBD1 on 5 matching bases. CDR3 size: 13 residues. CDR1 MDHEN and CDR2 SYDVKM come from the germline V gene. Trimming shortened V by 6 bases and J by 3 bases, and 11 bases separated the two germline ends. The CDR3 is CASRWGGDYGYTF. The CDR3 nucleotides are TGTGCCAGCAGATGGGGAGGGGACTATGGCTACACCTTC.

This clonotype was seen a handful of times. V and J are TRBV11-2 and TRBJ2-1; D perhaps matches TRBD2 (6 bases). V dropped 4 bases and J dropped 10 bases, with 14 bases sitting between them. The CDR3 sequence is 13 residues long. Germline V gene data show CDR1 as SGHAT and CDR2 as FQNNGV. As DNA, the CDR3 is TGTGCCAGCAGCTACACGCGGGATAGCGAGCAGTTCTTC. Translated: CASSYTRDSEQFF. The whole variable domain, filled in from reference TRBV11-2 and TRBJ2-1, reads EAGVAQSPRYKIIEKRQSVAFWCNPISGHATLYWYQQILGQGPKLLIQFQNNGVVDDSQLPKDRFSAERLKGVDSTLKIQPAKLEDSAVYLCASSYTRDSEQFFGPGTRLTVL.

The CDR3 sequence is CASSLRGTSGGGQDTQYF. The CDR3 DNA sequence: TGTGCCAGCAGCTTACGAGGGACTAGCGGGGGGGGCCAAGATACGCAGTATTTT. This chain connects TRBV7-3 to TRBJ2-3; 16 bases fit TRBD2. Germline CDR1 and CDR2: SGHTA and FQGTGA. The length of the CDR3 is 18 residues. The V and J ends lost 2 bases and 5 bases, in that order; junction bases with no gene match: 7.

This chain uses TRBV11-3 with TRBJ2-2; D assignment may be TRBD1 or TRBD2 (5 bases each). Trimming took 4 bases from V and 3 from J, leaving 9 bases between them. There are 14 residues in the CDR3. The germline gives CDR1 SGHNT, CDR2 YENEEA. CDR3 coding DNA: TGTGCCAGCAGCTCGGGACGGGACACCGGGGAGCTGTTTTTT. It specifies CASSSGRDTGELFF.

This clonotype was observed many times. The CDR3: CSASRGYGYTF. For the CDR3, the DNA is TGCAGTGCTAGCCGGGGGTATGGCTACACCTTC. The gene calls are TRBV20-1 and TRBJ1-2; maybe TRBD1 (5 bases). V was clipped by 3 bases and J by 5 bases, with 7 bases between them. Germline values: CDR1 DFQATT, CDR2 SNEGSKA (reference sequence). CDR3 size: 11 residues.

J is TRBJ2-5 and V is TRBV2; D possibly uses TRBD1 or TRBD2 (6 bases each). The CDR3 spans 14 residues. The V end was cut by 10 bases, the J end by 2 bases, with 17 bases between. Germline V gives CDR1 SNHLY, CDR2 FYNNEI. In DNA form, the CDR3 reads TGTGCCACCAAAAGCCGGGGGCTGCAAGAGACCCAGTACTTC. As protein: CATKSRGLQETQYF.

This clonotype was picked up a small number of times. The chain couples TRBV3-1 to TRBJ1-1; TRBD1 matches 7 bases. Germline-derived CDR1 and CDR2 are LGHDT and YNNKEL (reference sequence). V trimming: 4 bases; J trimming: 1 base; junction bases outside the gene matches: 6. The CDR3 contains 15 residues. The CDR3 DNA reads TGTGCCAGCAGCCCGTATGGGACAGAGAACACTGAAGCTTTCTTT. This codes for CASSPYGTENTEAFF.

This clonotype showed up just a few times. This chain connects TRBV7-9 to TRBJ1-2; the D gene is possibly TRBD1 (6 bases). This CDR3 is 14 amino acids long. Deletions cut 0 bases from V and 4 bases from J, with 9 bases between. CDR1 is SEHNR and CDR2 is FQNEAQ in the germline V gene (reference sequence). The CDR3, as DNA: TGTGCCAGCAGCTTAGCTCAGGGGACCTATGGCTACACCTTC. Its protein product is CASSLAQGTYGYTF.

This clonotype showed up many times. The chain combines TRBV11-1 with TRBJ1-5, with TRBD1 as a possible D gene (5 bases). CDR1 is SGHAT and CDR2 is FQDESV in the germline V gene (reference sequence). CDR3 length equals 18 residues. V was clipped by 5 bases and J by 4 bases, with 24 bases between them. CDR3 amino acids: CASSPGTALGSRNQPQHF. The CDR3 DNA reads as TGTGCCAGCAGCCCAGGGACCGCGCTCGGGTCTAGGAATCAGCCCCAGCATTTT. Based on the CDR3 plus reference TRBV11-1 and TRBJ1-5, the full variable domain is EAEVAQSPRYKITEKSQAVAFWCDPISGHATLYWYRQILGQGPELLVQFQDESVVDDSQLPKDRFSAERLKGVDSTLKIQPAELGDSAMYLCASSPGTALGSRNQPQHFGDGTRLSIL.

This clonotype was seen more than once but under ten times. The rearrangement links TRBV6-5 to TRBJ2-3; D is uncertain. CDR3 length equals 15 residues. CDR1 MNHEY and CDR2 SVGAGI come from the germline V gene. The V end was cut by 2 bases, the J end by 2 bases, with 11 bases between. The CDR3 nucleotides read TGTGCCAGCAGTTACAGGCGCTTAAACACAGATACGCAGTATTTT. Residues: CASSYRRLNTDTQYF.

The chain uses TRBV28 and TRBJ2-1; either TRBD1 or TRBD2 may fit D (5 bases each). The V gene lost 4 bases and the J gene lost 4 bases, with 5 bases spanning the gap. This CDR3 has 12 amino acids. CDR1 is MDHEN, CDR2 SYDVKM, per germline. The CDR3 here is CASSWGYNEQFF. DNA for the CDR3: TGTGCCAGCAGTTGGGGGTACAATGAGCAGTTCTTC.

V is TRBV10-3 and J is TRBJ1-6, with a weak D call TRBD1 (5 bases). V was pared by 2 bases and J by 7 bases, with 9 bases between. The CDR3 consists of 14 residues. Germline CDR1 and CDR2: ENHRY and SYGVKD. The CDR3 region has the DNA TGTGCCATCAGTGAGGGGACTCGGAATTCACCCCTCCACTTT. Protein product: CAISEGTRNSPLHF.

This clonotype showed up many times. The gene calls are TRBV7-9 and TRBJ2-7, with 7 bases identical to TRBD1. CDR1 is SEHNR, CDR2 FQNEAQ, per germline (reference sequence). The CDR3 sequence is 13 residues long. V trimming: 4 bases; J trimming: 6 bases; junction bases outside the gene matches: 6. The CDR3 bases are TGTGCCAGCAGCTCAGGGGGTCGTCGCGAGCAGTACTTC. This encodes CASSSGGRREQYF.

The sample holds many counts of this clonotype. The rearrangement uses TRBV28 and TRBJ2-1; the D gene is possibly TRBD1 (6 bases). With 4 bases removed from V and 5 bases from J, the gap between germline ends came to 21 bases. CDR1 is MDHEN and CDR2 is SYDVKM in the germline V gene. The CDR3 covers 17 residues. CDR3 region: CASSYLPPRTEHNEQFF. CDR3 coding DNA: TGTGCCAGCAGTTACTTACCTCCTCGGACAGAGCACAATGAGCAGTTCTTC.

V usage is TRBV7-2 and J usage is TRBJ2-7; perhaps TRBD2 as D (5 bases). CDR3 size: 13 residues. Germline-derived CDR1 and CDR2 are SGHTA and FQGNSA. The ends were cut back, 1 base at V and 3 bases at J, with 7 bases in the middle. The CDR3 sequence: CASSLGRYYEQYF. In nucleotides, the CDR3 is TGTGCCAGCAGCTTAGGGAGGTACTACGAGCAGTACTTC.

In its sample, this clonotype was seen many times. The chain is built from TRBV6-5 and TRBJ2-2; D ambiguous. Trimming cost V 2 bases and J 7 bases, with 8 bases left between them. The CDR3 runs to 13 residues. The germline V gene encodes CDR1 MNHEY and CDR2 SVGAGI. The CDR3 reads CASSYEVFGELFF. CDR3 nucleotide sequence: TGTGCCAGCAGTTACGAGGTTTTCGGGGAGCTGTTTTTT.